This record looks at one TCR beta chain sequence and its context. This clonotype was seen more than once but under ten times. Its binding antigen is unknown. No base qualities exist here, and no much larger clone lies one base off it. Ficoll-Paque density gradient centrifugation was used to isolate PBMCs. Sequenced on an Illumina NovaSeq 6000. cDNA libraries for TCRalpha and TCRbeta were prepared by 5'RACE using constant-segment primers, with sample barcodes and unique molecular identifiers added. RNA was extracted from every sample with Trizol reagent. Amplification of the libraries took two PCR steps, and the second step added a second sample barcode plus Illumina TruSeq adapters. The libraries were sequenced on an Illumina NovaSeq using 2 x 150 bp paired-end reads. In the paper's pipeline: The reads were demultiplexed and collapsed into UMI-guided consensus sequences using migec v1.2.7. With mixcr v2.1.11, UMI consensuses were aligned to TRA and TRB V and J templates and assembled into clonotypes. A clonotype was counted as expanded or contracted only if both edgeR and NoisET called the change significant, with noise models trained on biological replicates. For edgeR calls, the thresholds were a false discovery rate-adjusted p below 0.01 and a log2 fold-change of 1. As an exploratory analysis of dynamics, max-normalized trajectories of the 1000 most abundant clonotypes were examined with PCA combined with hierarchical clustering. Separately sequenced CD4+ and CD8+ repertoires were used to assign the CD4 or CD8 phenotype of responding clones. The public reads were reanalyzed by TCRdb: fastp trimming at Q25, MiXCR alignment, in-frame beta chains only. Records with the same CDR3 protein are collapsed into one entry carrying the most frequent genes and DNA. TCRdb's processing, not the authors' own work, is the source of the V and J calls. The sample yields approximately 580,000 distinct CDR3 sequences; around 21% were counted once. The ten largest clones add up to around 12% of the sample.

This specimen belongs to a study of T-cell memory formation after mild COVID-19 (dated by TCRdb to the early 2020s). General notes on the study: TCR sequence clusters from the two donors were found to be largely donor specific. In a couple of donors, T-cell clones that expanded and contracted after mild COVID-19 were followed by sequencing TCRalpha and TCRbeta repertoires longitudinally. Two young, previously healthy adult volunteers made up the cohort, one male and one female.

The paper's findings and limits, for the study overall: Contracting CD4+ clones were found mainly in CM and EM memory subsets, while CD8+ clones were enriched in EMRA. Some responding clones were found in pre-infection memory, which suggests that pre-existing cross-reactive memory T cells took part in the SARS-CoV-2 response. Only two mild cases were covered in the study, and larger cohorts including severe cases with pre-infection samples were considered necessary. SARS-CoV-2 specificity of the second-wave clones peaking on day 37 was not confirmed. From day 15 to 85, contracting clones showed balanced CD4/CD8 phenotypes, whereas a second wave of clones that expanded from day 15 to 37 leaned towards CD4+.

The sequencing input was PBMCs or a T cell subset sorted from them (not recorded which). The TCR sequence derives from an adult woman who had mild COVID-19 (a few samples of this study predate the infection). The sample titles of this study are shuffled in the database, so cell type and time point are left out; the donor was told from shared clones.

The DNA is TGCGCCAGCAGCTTGGGTGCTGGAGCCTATAGCACAGATACGCAGTATTTT. This encodes CASSLGAGAYSTDTQYF. The sequence is built from TRBV5-1 and TRBJ2-3; no D gene call is confident. CDR1 SGHRS and CDR2 YFSETQ are derived from the germline V gene. V is reduced by 0 bases and J by 0 bases, leaving a spacing of 14 bases between them. The CDR3, from cysteine to phenylalanine, totals 17 residues. Left in the record is the CDR3 DNA by itself, 51 bases read in frame from the first base.